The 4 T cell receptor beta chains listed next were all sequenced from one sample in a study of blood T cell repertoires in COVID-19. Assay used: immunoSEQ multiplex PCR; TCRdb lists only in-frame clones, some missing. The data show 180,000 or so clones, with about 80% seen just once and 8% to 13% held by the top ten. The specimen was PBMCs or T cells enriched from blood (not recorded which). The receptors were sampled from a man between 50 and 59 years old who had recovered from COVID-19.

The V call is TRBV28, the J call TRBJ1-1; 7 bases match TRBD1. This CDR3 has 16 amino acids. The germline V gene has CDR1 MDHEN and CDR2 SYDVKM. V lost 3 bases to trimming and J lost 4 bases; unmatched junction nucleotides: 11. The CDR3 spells CASSLVRHRGPTEAFF. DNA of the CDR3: TGTGCCAGCAGTTTGGTACGACACAGGGGACCCACTGAAGCTTTCTTT. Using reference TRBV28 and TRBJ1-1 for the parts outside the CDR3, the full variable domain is DVKVTQSSRYLVKRTGEKVFLECVQDMDHENMFWYRQDPGLGLRLIYFSYDVKMKEKGDIPEGYSVSREKKERFSLILESASTNQTSMYLCASSLVRHRGPTEAFFGQGTRLTVV.

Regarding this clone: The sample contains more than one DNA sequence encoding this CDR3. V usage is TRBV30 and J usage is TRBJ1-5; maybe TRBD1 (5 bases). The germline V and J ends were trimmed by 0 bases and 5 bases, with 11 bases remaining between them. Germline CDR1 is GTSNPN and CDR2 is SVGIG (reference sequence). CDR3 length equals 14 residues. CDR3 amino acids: CAWSVRGRDQPQHF. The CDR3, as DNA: TGTGCCTGGAGTGTGCGGGGGAGGGATCAGCCCCAGCATTTT. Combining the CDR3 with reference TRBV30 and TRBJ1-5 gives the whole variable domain SQTIHQWPATLVQPVGSPLSLECTVEGTSNPNLYWYRQAAGRGLQLLFYSVGIGQISSEVPQNLSASRPQDRQFILSSKKLLLSDSGFYLCAWSVRGRDQPQHFGDGTRLSIL.

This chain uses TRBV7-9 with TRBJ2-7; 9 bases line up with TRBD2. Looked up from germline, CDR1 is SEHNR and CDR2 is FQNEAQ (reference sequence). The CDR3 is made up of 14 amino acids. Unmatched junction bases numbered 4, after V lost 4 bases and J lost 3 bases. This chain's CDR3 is CASSYAGGNYEQYF. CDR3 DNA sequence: TGTGCCAGCAGCTATGCGGGAGGGAACTACGAGCAGTACTTC.

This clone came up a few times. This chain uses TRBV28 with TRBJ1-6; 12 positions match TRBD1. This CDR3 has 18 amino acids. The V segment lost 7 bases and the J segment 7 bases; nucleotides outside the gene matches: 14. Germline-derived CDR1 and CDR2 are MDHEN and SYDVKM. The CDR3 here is CASTFVRGTGGLNSPLHF. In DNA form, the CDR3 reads TGTGCCAGCACCTTTGTAAGGGGGACAGGGGGCTTGAATTCACCCCTCCACTTT. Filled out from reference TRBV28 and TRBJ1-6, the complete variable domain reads DVKVTQSSRYLVKRTGEKVFLECVQDMDHENMFWYRQDPGLGLRLIYFSYDVKMKEKGDIPEGYSVSREKKERFSLILESASTNQTSMYLCASTFVRGTGGLNSPLHFGNGTRLTVT.